This T cell receptor beta chain appears in the sequencing data of a study of blood T cell repertoires in COVID-19. Per the original data handling: From reference gene primer amplification, estimates of nucleated cell counts were derived. This table comes from immunoSEQ multiplex PCR, and its TCRdb copy is limited to in-frame clones, with some not included. V, J and clone size are taken as reported in that table, and D and trimming were inferred from the DNA itself. The data hold under 300,000 clones, with approximately 88% observed a single time. CDR1 is SGHDN and CDR2 is FVKESK in the germline V gene. The CDR3 has 17 residues. Unmatched junction bases numbered 7, after V lost 4 bases and J lost 2 bases.

The sequence came from a woman in her thirties or forties who had recovered from COVID-19. The rearrangement links TRBV14 to TRBJ2-6; the match to TRBD1 covers 8 bases. Sequenced: PBMCs or T cells enriched from blood (not recorded which). The CDR3 region has the DNA TGTGCCAGCAGCCCCTGGCAGGGGGCTACTGGGGCCAACGTCCTGACTTTC. Translation: CASSPWQGATGANVLTF. Supplemented by reference TRBV14 and TRBJ2-6, the full variable domain reads EAGVTQFPSHSVIEKGQTVTLRCDPISGHDNLYWYRRVMGKEIKFLLHFVKESKQDESGMPNNRFLAERTGGTYSTLKVQPAELEDSGVYFCASSPWQGATGANVLTFGAGSRLTVL.